This entry lists 11 T cell receptor beta chains sequenced from one sample in a study of blood T cell repertoires in COVID-19. Assay used: immunoSEQ multiplex PCR; TCRdb lists only in-frame clones, some missing. The sample includes just over 95,000 clones, approximately 82% of them seen just once. Sample: peripheral blood. Every receptor here comes from a man aged 55 to 70 with acute or convalescent COVID-19.

This clone was seen only a few times. J is TRBJ1-1 and V is TRBV18, with D maybe TRBD1 (6 bases). Germline V gene lookup returns CDR1 KGHSH and CDR2 LQKENI. Trimming removed 5 bases from V and 3 bases from J, with 19 bases in between. The CDR3 consists of 16 residues. The CDR3 region has the DNA TGTGCCAGCTCATCTTATTCCGGGACACCCGACACTGAAGCTTTCTTT. Translating gives CASSSYSGTPDTEAFF.

V gene TRBV7-2 combines with J gene TRBJ2-2; perhaps TRBD2 as D (5 bases). The V and J ends lost 4 bases and 6 bases respectively, with 15 bases between them. Germline V gene data show CDR1 as SGHTA and CDR2 as FQGNSA. This CDR3 spans 15 amino acids. The CDR3 sequence: CASSSGLLQAGELFF. The CDR3 DNA sequence: TGTGCCAGCAGCTCAGGACTCCTTCAGGCCGGGGAGCTGTTTTTT.

The chain joins TRBV6-2 or TRBV6-3 to TRBJ1-5, with 7 positions matching TRBD1. Germline V lookup: CDR1 MNHEY, CDR2 SVGEGT. V lost 5 bases to trimming and J lost 5 bases; unmatched junction nucleotides: 6. This CDR3 has 14 residues. CDR3 DNA: TGTGCCAGCAGTCCACAGGGGAGGTATCAGCCCCAGCATTTT. It encodes CASSPQGRYQPQHF.

CDR3 nucleotides: TGCGCCAGCAGTGAAACTAGCGGAGGGGAGGGTGAGCAGTTCTTC. Translating gives CASSETSGGEGEQFF. J is TRBJ2-1 and V is TRBV10-1; 8 nucleotides line up with TRBD2. CDR3 size: 15 residues. Losses at the gene ends were 3 bases for V and 9 bases for J; bases not matched to a gene: 10. CDR1 WNHNN and CDR2 SYGVQD come from the germline V gene (reference sequence).

The chain is built from TRBV11-3 and TRBJ1-3; 7 bases fit TRBD1. With V trimmed by 5 bases and J by 2 bases, 3 bases remained unmatched. This CDR3 is built from 14 residues. Looked up from germline, CDR1 is SGHNT and CDR2 is YENEEA. The CDR3 reads CASSGDRAGNTIYF. The CDR3 bases are TGTGCCAGCAGCGGCGACAGGGCTGGAAACACCATATATTTT.

About this clone: This specimen includes other DNA sequences encoding the same CDR3. The chain carries TRBV12-3 or TRBV12-4 and TRBJ1-2; D gene uncertain. This CDR3 spans 13 amino acids. The ends were cut back, 1 base at V and 5 bases at J, with 8 bases in the middle. The CDR3 coding sequence is TGTGCCAGCAGTTTAGGGCAGTATTATGGCTACACCTTC. This gives the protein CASSLGQYYGYTF.

CDR3: CASSPRTGRENTEAFF. The CDR3 nucleotides read TGTGCCAGCTCACCCCGGACAGGGAGAGAGAACACTGAAGCTTTCTTT. V usage is TRBV18 and J usage is TRBJ1-1; 8 positions match TRBD1. V gave up 3 bases and J gave up 1 base; unmatched junction bases: 7. Germline V gene sequence: CDR1 KGHSH, CDR2 LQKENI. This CDR3 is built from 16 residues.

This chain joins TRBV4-3 and TRBJ2-1; D uncertain. From germline, CDR1 is LGHNA and CDR2 YSLEER. The V gene lost 0 bases and the J gene lost 5 bases, with 8 bases spanning the gap. The CDR3 contains 14 residues. CDR3 in DNA: TGCGCCAGCAGCCAAGACTCTCTAGACAATGAGCAGTTCTTC. Its protein product is CASSQDSLDNEQFF.

V gene TRBV19 combines with J gene TRBJ1-2; maybe TRBD1 (6 bases). With 4 bases removed from V and 4 bases from J, the gap between germline ends came to 19 bases. The V gene's germline CDR1 is LNHDA and CDR2 SQIVND (reference sequence). The CDR3 totals 16 residues. The CDR3 nucleotides are TGTGCCAGTAGTACGAATCAAGACAGGCGGATCTATGGCTACACCTTC. Translating it yields CASSTNQDRRIYGYTF.

The gene calls are TRBV5-1 and TRBJ2-3; a possible D gene is TRBD1 (5 bases). Germline V CDR1 and CDR2: SGHRS, YFSETQ. CDR3 length: 16 amino acids. Trimming stripped 0 bases from V and 6 bases from J, with 17 bases between. Written as DNA, the CDR3 is TGCGCCAGCAGCTTGGAAGGCGGTCAGGGAAGGGATACGCAGTATTTT. Its translation: CASSLEGGQGRDTQYF.

The rearrangement joins TRBV3-1 (or the pseudogene TRBV3-2) to TRBJ2-3; 7 bases align to TRBD2. The CDR3 loop spans 17 amino acids. The trim removed 3 bases at V and 2 bases at J, leaving 11 bases unmatched. CDR1 and CDR2 (germline): LGHDT, YNNKEL (reference sequence). Here the CDR3 DNA reads TGTGCCAGCAGCCACTCGGGAACTAGCGTGCTCACAGATACGCAGTATTTT. This sequence encodes CASSHSGTSVLTDTQYF.